The 3 T cell receptor beta chains presented below share a single source sample, sequenced in a study of immune evolution from preneoplasia to lung adenocarcinoma. Generated by immunoSEQ multiplex PCR, the TCRdb table keeps only in-frame clones and is missing some. The repertoire holds 5,000 to 6,500 clones, with about four fifths as singletons. The sample consisted of FFPE adjacent normal lung tissue. These TCRs come from an older donor with lung adenocarcinoma.

The chain links TRBV11-2 to TRBJ1-2, with D maybe TRBD1 (5 bases). The CDR3 is 16 residues long. CDR1 is SGHAT, CDR2 FQNNGV, per germline. V lost 5 bases and J lost 4, with 20 bases in between. The CDR3 bases are TGTGCCAGCAGCCAAGAAGGTGCAGGGAAGGTCTATGGCTACACCTTC. Amino acid sequence: CASSQEGAGKVYGYTF.

The chain carries TRBV28 and TRBJ2-4; 7 bases align to TRBD1. Germline V CDR1 and CDR2: MDHEN, SYDVKM. This CDR3 is built from 15 residues. J gave up 1 base and V 7 bases, and 7 bases lay outside the gene matches. CDR3 sequence (DNA): TGTGCCAGCACCTCTGCACAGGGGGCCAAAAACATTCAGTACTTC. Translating gives CASTSAQGAKNIQYF.

The chain is built from TRBV4-1 and TRBJ1-6; no reliable D call. The CDR3 sequence is 16 residues long. Trimming took off 2 bases at V and 11 bases at J, with 19 bases between the two ends. Per germline, CDR1 MGHRA and CDR2 YSYEKL. The CDR3 here is CASSQSTEDRVAPLHF. DNA of the CDR3: TGCGCCAGCAGCCAATCCACGGAAGATAGGGTGGCACCCCTCCACTTT.